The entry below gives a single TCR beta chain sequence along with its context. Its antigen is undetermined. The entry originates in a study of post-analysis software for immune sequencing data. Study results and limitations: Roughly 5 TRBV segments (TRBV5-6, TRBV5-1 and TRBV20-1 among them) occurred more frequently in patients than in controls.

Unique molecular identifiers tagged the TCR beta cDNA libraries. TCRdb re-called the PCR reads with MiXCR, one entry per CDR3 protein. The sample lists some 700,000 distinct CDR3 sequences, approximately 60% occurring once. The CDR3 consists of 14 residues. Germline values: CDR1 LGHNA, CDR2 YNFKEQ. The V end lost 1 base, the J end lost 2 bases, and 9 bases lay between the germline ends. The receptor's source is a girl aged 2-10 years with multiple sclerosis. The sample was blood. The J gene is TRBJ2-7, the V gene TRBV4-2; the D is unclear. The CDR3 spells CASSQGYDTYEQYF. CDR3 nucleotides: TGTGCCAGCAGCCAAGGTTACGATACCTACGAGCAGTACTTC.